The clone carrying this TCR beta chain was counted ten times or more. Its antigen is not identified. Thyroid surgery was performed in patients who had received no treatment beforehand. The sample belongs to a study of metastatic and nonmetastatic thyroid tumors. About the study: Repertoires from malignant and benign thyroid patients were compared across blood and tumor or nodule tissue.

CDR1 and CDR2 (germline): LGHNA, YNFKEQ. This CDR3 has 16 amino acids. V lost 0 bases, J lost 0 bases, and 9 bases lay in between. Study-level findings and limits: Malignant tumors reportedly showed significantly higher TCR beta diversity than benign nodules in both blood and tumor.

Original processing methods: To classify distant metastasis in papillary thyroid cancer, a model was built from CDR3 differences across clinicopathological groups. TCRdb used MiXCR to call clones anew from the PCR reads. Here the V and J calls rest on TCRdb's processing, not on the authors' analysis. The sample shows about 59,000 clones, 15% to 20% of them seen only once. V gene TRBV4-2 combines with J gene TRBJ1-3; D not resolved. This sequence originates from a male donor with papillary thyroid cancer or a benign thyroid nodule (not recorded which). Some clones in this sample may be carry-over from other donors' samples. Sequencing was carried out using blood. The CDR3, as DNA: TGTGCCAGCAGCCAAGATGGCAGTAACTCTGGAAACACCATATATTTT. This gives the protein CASSQDGSNSGNTIYF.